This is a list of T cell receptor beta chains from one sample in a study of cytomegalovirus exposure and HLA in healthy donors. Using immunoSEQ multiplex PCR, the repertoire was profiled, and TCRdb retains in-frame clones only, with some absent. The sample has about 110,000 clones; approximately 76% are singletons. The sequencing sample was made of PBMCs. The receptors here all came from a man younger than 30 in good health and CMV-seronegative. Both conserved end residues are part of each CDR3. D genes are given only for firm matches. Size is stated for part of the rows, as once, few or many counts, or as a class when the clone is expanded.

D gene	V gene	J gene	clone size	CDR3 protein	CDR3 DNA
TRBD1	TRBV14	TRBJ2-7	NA	CASSSGTGAYEQYF	TGTGCCAGCAGCTCCGGGACAGGGGCCTACGAGCAGTACTTC
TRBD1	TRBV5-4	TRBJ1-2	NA	CAGNYRGKNYGYTF	TGTGCCGGAAATTACAGGGGTAAAAACTATGGCTACACCTTC
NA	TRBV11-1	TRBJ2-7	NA	CASSQTGTPPYEQYF	TGTGCCAGCAGCCAAACCGGGACACCGCCCTACGAGCAGTACTTC
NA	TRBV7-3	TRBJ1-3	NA	CASSSTGRSGNTIYF	TGTGCCAGCAGCTCGACAGGTCGCTCTGGAAACACCATATATTTT
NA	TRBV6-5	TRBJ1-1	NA	CASSYSTDGGEAFF	TGTGCCAGCAGTTACTCTACTGACGGGGGAGAAGCTTTCTTT
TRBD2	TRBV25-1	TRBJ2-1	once	CASSDPGLAGYNEQFF	TGTGCCAGCAGTGACCCGGGACTAGCGGGGTACAATGAGCAGTTCTTC
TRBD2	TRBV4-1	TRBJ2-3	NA	CASSQERLAGQIDTQYF	TGCGCCAGCAGCCAAGAGCGGTTAGCGGGGCAAATAGATACGCAGTATTTT
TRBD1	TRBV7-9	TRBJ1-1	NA	CASSRQGSTPAFF	TGTGCCAGCAGCAGACAGGGGTCGACACCTGCTTTCTTT
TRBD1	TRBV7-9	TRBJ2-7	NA	CASSFPGQGHEQYF	TGTGCCAGCAGCTTCCCGGGACAGGGCCACGAGCAGTACTTC
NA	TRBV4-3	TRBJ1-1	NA	CASSQVRGMNTEAFF	TGCGCCAGCAGCCAAGTGCGGGGGATGAACACTGAAGCTTTCTTT
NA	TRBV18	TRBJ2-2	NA	CASSNKGGNTGELFF	TGTGCCAGCTCAAACAAAGGGGGAAACACCGGGGAGCTGTTTTTT
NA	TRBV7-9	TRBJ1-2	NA	CASSLAGGYGYTF	TGTGCCAGCAGCTTAGCAGGGGGCTATGGCTACACCTTC
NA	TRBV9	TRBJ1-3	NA	CASSVGSGNTIYF	TGTGCCAGCAGCGTAGGGAGCGGAAACACCATATATTTT
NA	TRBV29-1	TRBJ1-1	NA	CSVVGLAVTTEAFF	TGCAGCGTTGTGGGTTTGGCGGTAACGACTGAAGCTTTCTTT
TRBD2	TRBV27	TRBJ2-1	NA	CASMNGGAVNEQFF	TGTGCCAGCATGAACGGGGGGGCCGTGAATGAGCAGTTCTTC
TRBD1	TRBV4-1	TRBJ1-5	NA	CASSQLDRLNQPQHF	TGCGCCAGCAGCCAACTGGACAGGCTCAATCAGCCCCAGCATTTT
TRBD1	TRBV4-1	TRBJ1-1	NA	CASSQVDRGNEAFF	TGCGCCAGCAGCCAAGTGGACAGGGGAAATGAAGCTTTCTTT
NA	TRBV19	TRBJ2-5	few	CASKKWGRETQYF	TGTGCCAGTAAAAAATGGGGGCGAGAGACCCAGTACTTC
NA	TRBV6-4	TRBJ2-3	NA	CASSDSGGGTDTQYF	TGTGCCAGCAGTGACTCAGGTGGAGGGACAGATACGCAGTATTTT
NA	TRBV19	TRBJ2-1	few	CASRGGRAEQFF	TGTGCCAGTAGGGGGGGGCGCGCTGAGCAGTTCTTC
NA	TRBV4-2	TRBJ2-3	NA	CASSQPRDFYTQYF	TGTGCCAGCAGCCAGCCACGGGACTTTTATACGCAGTATTTT
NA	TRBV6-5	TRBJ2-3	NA	CASSYSGPDSPDTQYF	TGTGCCAGCAGTTACTCGGGGCCCGATAGTCCGGATACGCAGTATTTT
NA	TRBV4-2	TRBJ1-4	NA	CASSQAGVTNEKLFF	TGTGCCAGCAGCCAAGCCGGGGTCACTAATGAAAAACTGTTTTTT
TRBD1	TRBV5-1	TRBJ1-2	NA	CASSTSRQGYDGYTF	TGCGCCAGCAGCACTTCCCGACAGGGATACGATGGCTACACCTTC
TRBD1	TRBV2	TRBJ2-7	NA	CASSKGVGGRGDEQYF	TGTGCCAGCAGTAAAGGGGTAGGGGGCCGAGGGGACGAGCAGTACTTC
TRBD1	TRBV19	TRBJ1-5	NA	CASSTSGQISNQPQHF	TGTGCCAGTAGTACCTCGGGACAGATTAGCAATCAGCCCCAGCATTTT
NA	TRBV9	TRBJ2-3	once	CASSVQGKRSTDTQYF	TGTGCCAGCAGCGTACAGGGGAAGAGGAGCACAGATACGCAGTATTTT
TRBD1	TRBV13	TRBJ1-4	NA	CASSLGQGRESNEKLFF	TGTGCCAGCAGCCTCGGACAGGGGAGGGAATCTAATGAAAAACTGTTTTTT
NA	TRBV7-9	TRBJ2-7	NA	CSSSLADGGIYEQYF	TGTTCCAGCAGCTTAGCTGATGGAGGGATCTACGAGCAGTACTTC
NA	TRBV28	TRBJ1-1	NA	CASSLSRVNTEAFF	TGTGCCAGCAGTTTATCCAGGGTGAACACTGAAGCTTTCTTT
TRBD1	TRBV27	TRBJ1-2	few	CASRDTGDYGYTF	TGTGCCAGCAGAGATACAGGGGACTATGGCTACACCTTC
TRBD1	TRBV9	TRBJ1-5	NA	CASSVGAGGLQPQHF	TGTGCCAGCAGCGTAGGGGCAGGGGGGCTTCAGCCCCAGCATTTT
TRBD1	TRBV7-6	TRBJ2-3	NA	CASSLGVRGGITDTQYF	TGTGCCAGCAGCTTGGGAGTCCGAGGGGGCATCACAGATACGCAGTATTTT
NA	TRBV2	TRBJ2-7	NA	CASSEVAGPSYEQYF	TGTGCCAGCAGTGAAGTGGCAGGGCCCTCCTACGAGCAGTACTTC
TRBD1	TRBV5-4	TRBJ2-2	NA	CASSATGETGELFF	TGTGCCAGCAGCGCCACAGGGGAAACCGGGGAGCTGTTTTTT
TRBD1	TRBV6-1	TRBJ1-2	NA	CASTPPDRGGYTF	TGTGCCAGCACCCCCCCCGACAGGGGTGGCTACACCTTC
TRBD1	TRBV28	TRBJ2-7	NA	CATRPTGVGTYEQYF	TGTGCCACCAGACCAACAGGGGTGGGGACCTACGAGCAGTACTTC
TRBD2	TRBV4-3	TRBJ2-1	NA	CASSQLAGGNNNEQFF	TGCGCCAGCAGCCAACTAGCGGGGGGAAACAACAATGAGCAGTTCTTC
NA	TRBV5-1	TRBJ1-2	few	CASSFTGPNYGYTF	TGCGCCAGCAGCTTTACAGGACCGAACTATGGCTACACCTTC
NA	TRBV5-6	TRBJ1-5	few	CASSLYGGRSNQPQHF	TGTGCCAGCAGCTTGTATGGGGGCAGGAGCAATCAGCCCCAGCATTTT
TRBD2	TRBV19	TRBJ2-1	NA	CASSTPGLAGGDEQFF	TGTGCCAGTAGTACACCGGGACTAGCGGGGGGGGATGAGCAGTTCTTC
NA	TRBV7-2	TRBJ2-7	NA	CASSLDRPDFGYEQYF	TGTGCCAGCAGCTTAGATCGTCCCGACTTCGGCTACGAGCAGTACTTC
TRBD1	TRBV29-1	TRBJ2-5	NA	CSVEGTGRLEQYF	TGCAGCGTTGAAGGGACAGGGCGTCTAGAGCAGTACTTC
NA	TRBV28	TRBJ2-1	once	CASTKGARSYNEQFF	TGTGCCAGCACCAAAGGGGCCAGATCCTACAATGAGCAGTTCTTC
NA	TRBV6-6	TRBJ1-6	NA	CASSYSGTTPLHF	TGTGCCAGCAGTTACTCCGGGACTACACCCCTCCACTTT
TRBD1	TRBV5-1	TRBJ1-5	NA	CASSLEAGGGQPQHF	TGCGCCAGCAGCTTGGAGGCAGGGGGCGGTCAGCCCCAGCATTTT
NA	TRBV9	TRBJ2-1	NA	CASSPGAPFDNEQFF	TGTGCCAGCAGCCCAGGGGCTCCCTTTGACAATGAGCAGTTCTTC
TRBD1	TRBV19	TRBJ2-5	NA	CASTTLAGGQETQYF	TGTGCCAGTACCACCTTGGCAGGGGGCCAAGAGACCCAGTACTTC
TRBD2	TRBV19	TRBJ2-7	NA	CASSISAGLARNYEQYF	TGTGCCAGTAGTATTAGCGCCGGACTAGCTCGTAACTACGAGCAGTACTTC
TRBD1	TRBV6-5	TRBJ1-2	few	CASSYGDRGYGYTF	TGTGCCAGCAGTTACGGGGACAGGGGCTATGGCTACACCTTC
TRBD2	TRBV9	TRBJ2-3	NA	CASSVVGLAGGKDTQYF	TGTGCCAGCAGCGTAGTGGGACTAGCGGGGGGCAAGGATACGCAGTATTTT
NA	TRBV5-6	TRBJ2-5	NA	CASSPIGVETQYF	TGTGCCAGCAGCCCGATCGGGGTTGAGACCCAGTACTTC
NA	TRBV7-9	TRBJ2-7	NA	CASSGQGVVHEQYF	TGTGCCAGCAGCGGACAAGGGGTCGTCCACGAGCAGTACTTC
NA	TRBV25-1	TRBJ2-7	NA	CASSKTGHYEQYF	TGTGCCAGCAGTAAAACAGGGCACTACGAGCAGTACTTC
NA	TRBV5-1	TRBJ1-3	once	CASSGQGSGNTIYF	TGCGCCAGCAGCGGCCAGGGGAGCGGAAACACCATATATTTT
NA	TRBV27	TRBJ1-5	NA	CASSARTPYSNQPQHF	TGTGCCAGCAGTGCTCGGACACCTTATAGCAATCAGCCCCAGCATTTT
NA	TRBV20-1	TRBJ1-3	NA	CSAGQGNTIYF	TGCAGTGCTGGACAAGGAAACACCATATATTTT
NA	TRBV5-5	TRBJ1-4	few	CASSLSRGEKLFF	TGTGCCAGCAGCTTATCCCGGGGTGAAAAACTGTTTTTT
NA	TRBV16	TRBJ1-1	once	CASSPRRGTEAFF	TGTGCCAGCAGCCCCCGACGCGGCACTGAAGCTTTCTTT